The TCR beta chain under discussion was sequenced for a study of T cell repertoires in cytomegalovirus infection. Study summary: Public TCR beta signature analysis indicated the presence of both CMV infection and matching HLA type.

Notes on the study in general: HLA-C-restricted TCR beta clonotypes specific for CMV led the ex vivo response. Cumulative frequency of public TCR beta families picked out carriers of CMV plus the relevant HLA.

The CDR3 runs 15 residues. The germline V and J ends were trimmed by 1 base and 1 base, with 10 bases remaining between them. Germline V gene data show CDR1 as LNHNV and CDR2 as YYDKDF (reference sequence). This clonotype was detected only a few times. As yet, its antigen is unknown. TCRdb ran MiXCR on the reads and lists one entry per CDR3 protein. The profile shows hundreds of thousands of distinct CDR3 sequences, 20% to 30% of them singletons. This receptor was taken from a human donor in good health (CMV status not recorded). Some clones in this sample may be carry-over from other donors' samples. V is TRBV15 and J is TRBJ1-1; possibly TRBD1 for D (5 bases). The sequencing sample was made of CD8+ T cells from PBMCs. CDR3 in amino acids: CATSRGTDRNTEAFF. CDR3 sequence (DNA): TGTGCCACCAGCAGAGGTACTGACAGGAACACTGAAGCTTTCTTT. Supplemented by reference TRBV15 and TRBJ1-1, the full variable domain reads DAMVIQNPRYQVTQFGKPVTLSCSQTLNHNVMYWYQQKSSQAPKLLFHYYDKDFNNEADTPDNFQSRRPNTSFCFLDIRSPGLGDTAMYLCATSRGTDRNTEAFFGQGTRLTVV.